This T cell receptor beta chain was profiled in a study of blood T cell repertoires in COVID-19. The wider study: From the United States, Italy and Spain came samples of acute and convalescent COVID-19. Sources were T cells, B-cell-depleted T cells, or PBMCs; the material itself was cDNA or gDNA.

The ends were cut back, 0 bases at V and 4 bases at J, with 12 bases in the middle. The CDR3 has 15 residues. Germline-derived CDR1 and CDR2 are LNHDA and SQIVND (reference sequence). Original analysis: Nucleated cell number was recorded as an estimate derived from reference gene primer amplification. Only in-frame clones appear in the TCRdb table, and some are missing; sequencing was by immunoSEQ multiplex PCR. V, J and clone size reflect that table, while D and trimming were determined from the DNA. This table holds approximately 91,000 clones, roughly 87% found once. The chain carries TRBV19 and TRBJ1-2; a weak D match, TRBD1 (5 bases). Sequencing used peripheral blood. The origin of this receptor is an older man with acute or convalescent COVID-19. The chain's CDR3 is CASSIDPDIRYGYTF. The CDR3 DNA is TGTGCCAGTAGTATAGATCCGGACATACGCTATGGCTACACCTTC.